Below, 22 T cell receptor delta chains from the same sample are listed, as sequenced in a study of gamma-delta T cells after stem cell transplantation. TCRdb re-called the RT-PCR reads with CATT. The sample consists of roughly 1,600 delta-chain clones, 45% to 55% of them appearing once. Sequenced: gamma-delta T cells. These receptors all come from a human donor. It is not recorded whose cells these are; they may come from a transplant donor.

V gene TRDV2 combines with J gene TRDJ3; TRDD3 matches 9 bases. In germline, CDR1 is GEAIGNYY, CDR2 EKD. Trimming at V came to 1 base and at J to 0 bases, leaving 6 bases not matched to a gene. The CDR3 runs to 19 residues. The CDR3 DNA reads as TGTGCCTGTGACACGGTACTGGGGGAAAGCTCCTGGGACACCCGACAGATGTTTTTC. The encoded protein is CACDTVLGESSWDTRQMFF.

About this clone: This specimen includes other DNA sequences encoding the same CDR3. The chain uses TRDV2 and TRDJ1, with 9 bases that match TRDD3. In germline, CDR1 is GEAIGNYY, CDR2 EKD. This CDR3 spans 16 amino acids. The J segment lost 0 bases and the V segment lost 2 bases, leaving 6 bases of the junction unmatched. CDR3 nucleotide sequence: TGTGCCTGTGACATCGTGGGGGATAGGGACACCGATAAACTCATCTTT. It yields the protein CACDIVGDRDTDKLIF.

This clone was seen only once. The CDR3 sequence: CACDSVLGDSTWDTRQMFF. CDR3 DNA: TGTGCCTGTGACTCCGTACTGGGGGATAGCACCTGGGACACCCGACAGATGTTTTTC. The J gene is TRDJ3, the V gene TRDV2; TRDD3 matches at 11 bases. The V gene's germline CDR1 is GEAIGNYY and CDR2 EKD. V shed 3 bases, J shed 2 bases, and the junction held 8 bases outside the gene matches. The CDR3 sequence is 19 residues long.

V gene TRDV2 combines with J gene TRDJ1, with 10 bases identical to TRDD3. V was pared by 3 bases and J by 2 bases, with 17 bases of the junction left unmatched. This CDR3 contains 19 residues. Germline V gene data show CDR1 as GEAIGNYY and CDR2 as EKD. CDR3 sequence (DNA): TGTGCCTGTGACCGGGTACTGGGGGATCCCGGGCCGAAGACCGATAAACTCATCTTT. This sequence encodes CACDRVLGDPGPKTDKLIF.

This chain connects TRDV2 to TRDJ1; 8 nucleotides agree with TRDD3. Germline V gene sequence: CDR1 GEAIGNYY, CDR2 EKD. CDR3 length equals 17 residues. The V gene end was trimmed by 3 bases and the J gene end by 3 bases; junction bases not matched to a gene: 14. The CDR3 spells CACDFLLGGSASDKLIF. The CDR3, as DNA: TGTGCCTGTGACTTTCTACTGGGGGGATCCGCCTCCGATAAACTCATCTTT.

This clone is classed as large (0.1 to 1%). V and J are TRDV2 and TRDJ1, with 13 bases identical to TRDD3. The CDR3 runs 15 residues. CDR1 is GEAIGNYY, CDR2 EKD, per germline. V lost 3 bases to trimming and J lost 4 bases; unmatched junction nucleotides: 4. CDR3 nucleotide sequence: TGTGCCTGTGACCTACTGGGGGATACGTTCGATAAACTCATCTTT. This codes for CACDLLGDTFDKLIF.

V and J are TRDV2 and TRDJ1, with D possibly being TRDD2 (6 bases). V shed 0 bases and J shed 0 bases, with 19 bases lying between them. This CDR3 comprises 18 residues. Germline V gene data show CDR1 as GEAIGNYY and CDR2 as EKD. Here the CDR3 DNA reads TGTGCCTGTGACACCCTCCCTTCCGGGGGGGCTTACACCGATAAACTCATCTTT. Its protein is CACDTLPSGGAYTDKLIF.

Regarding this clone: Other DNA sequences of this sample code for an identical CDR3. The CDR3 DNA is TGTGCCTGTGACACGATAACTAATAAGGGTACTGGGGGAAGCTTGACAGCACAACTCTTCTTT. This sequence encodes CACDTITNKGTGGSLTAQLFF. The V call is TRDV2, the J call TRDJ2; the match to TRDD3 covers 9 bases. This CDR3 comprises 21 residues. The trim removed 1 base at V and 2 bases at J, leaving 19 bases unmatched. Germline CDR1 GEAIGNYY, CDR2 EKD.

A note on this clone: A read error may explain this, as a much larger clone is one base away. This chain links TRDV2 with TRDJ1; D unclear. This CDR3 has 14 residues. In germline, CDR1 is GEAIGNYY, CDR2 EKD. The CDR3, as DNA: TGTGCCCGTGACACACTACTGTACACCGATAAACTCATCTTT. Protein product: CARDTLLYTDKLIF.

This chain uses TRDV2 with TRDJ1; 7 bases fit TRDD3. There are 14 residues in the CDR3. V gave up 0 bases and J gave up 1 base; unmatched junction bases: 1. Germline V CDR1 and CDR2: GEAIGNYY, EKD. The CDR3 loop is CACDTWGTTDKLIF. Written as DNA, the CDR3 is TGTGCCTGTGACACCTGGGGGACCACCGATAAACTCATCTTT.

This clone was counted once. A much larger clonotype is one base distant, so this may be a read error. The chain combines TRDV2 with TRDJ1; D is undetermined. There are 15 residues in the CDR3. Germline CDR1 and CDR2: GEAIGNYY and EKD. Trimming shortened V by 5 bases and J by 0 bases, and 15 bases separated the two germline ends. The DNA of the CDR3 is TGTGCCTGTGGCCCCCTCCAACTGTACACCGATAAACTCATCTTT. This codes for CACGPLQLYTDKLIF.

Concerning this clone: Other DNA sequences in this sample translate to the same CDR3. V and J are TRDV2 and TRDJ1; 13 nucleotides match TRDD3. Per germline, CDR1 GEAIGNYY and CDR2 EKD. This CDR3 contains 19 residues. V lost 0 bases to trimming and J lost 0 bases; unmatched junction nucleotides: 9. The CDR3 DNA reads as TGTGCCTGTGACACCCTACTGGGGGATACGCCATTGTACACCGATAAACTCATCTTT. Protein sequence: CACDTLLGDTPLYTDKLIF.

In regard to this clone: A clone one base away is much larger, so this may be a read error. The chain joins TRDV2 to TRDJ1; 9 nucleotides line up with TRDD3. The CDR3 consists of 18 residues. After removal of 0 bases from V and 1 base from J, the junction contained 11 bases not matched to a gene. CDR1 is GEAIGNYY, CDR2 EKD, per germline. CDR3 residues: CACDTVGDRSWTTDKLIF. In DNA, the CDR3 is TGTGCCTGTGACACCGTGGGGGATAGGAGTTGGACCACCGATAAACTCATCTTT.

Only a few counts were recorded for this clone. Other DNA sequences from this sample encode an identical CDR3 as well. The CDR3 loop reads CACDTVGGTTDKLIF. The CDR3 DNA follows: TGTGCCTGTGACACCGTGGGGGGGACCACCGATAAACTCATCTTT. The J gene is TRDJ1, the V gene TRDV2; perhaps TRDD3 as D (6 bases). Looked up from germline, CDR1 is GEAIGNYY and CDR2 is EKD. The CDR3 has 15 amino acids. V was cut by 0 bases and J by 1 base, with 11 bases left in between.

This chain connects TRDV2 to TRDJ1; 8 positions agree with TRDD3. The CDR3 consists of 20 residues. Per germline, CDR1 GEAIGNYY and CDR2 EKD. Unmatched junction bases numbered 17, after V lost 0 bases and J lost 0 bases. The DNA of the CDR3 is TGTGCCTGTGACACCGTTGGTTCTGGGGGACCCCTAGGATACACCGATAAACTCATCTTT. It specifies CACDTVGSGGPLGYTDKLIF.

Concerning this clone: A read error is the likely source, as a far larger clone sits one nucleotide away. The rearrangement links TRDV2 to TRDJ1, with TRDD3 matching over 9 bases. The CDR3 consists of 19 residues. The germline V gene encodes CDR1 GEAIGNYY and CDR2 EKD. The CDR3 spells CACVTVAGGSILYTDKLIF. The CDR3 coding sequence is TGTGCCTGTGTCACCGTTGCTGGGGGATCTATCCTGTACACCGATAAACTCATCTTT.

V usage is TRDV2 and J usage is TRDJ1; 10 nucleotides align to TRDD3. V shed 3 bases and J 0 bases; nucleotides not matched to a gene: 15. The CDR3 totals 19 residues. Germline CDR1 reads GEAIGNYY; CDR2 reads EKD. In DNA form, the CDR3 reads TGTGCCTGTGACCCCGCGGGTACTGGGGGATTGATTCACACCGATAAACTCATCTTT. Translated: CACDPAGTGGLIHTDKLIF.

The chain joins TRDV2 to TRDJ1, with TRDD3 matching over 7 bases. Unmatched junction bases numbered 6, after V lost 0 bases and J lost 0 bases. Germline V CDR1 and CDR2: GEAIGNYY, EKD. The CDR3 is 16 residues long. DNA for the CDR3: TGTGCCTGTGACACCGTTGGGGGAGGGTACACCGATAAACTCATCTTT. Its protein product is CACDTVGGGYTDKLIF.

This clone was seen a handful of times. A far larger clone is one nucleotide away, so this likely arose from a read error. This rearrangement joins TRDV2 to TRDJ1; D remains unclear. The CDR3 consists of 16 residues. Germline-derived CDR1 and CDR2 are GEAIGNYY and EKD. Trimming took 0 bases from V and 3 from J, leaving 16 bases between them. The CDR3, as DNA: TGTGCCTGTGACACCGTTGGGAGATCCTCTCCCGATAAACTCATCTTT. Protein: CACDTVGRSSPDKLIF.

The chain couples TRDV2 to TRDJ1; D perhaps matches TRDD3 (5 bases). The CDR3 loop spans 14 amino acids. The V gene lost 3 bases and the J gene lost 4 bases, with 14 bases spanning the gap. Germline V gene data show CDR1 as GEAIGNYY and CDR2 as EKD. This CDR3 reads CACDALRGNDKLIF. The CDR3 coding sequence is TGTGCCTGTGACGCGCTCCGGGGAAACGATAAACTCATCTTT.

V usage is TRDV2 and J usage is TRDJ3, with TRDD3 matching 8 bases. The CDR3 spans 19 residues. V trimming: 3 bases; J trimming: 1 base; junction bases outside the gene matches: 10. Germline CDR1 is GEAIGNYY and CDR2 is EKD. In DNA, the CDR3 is TGTGCCTGTGACCGTACTGGGGGGATCCTATCCTGGGACACCCGACAGATGTTTTTC. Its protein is CACDRTGGILSWDTRQMFF.

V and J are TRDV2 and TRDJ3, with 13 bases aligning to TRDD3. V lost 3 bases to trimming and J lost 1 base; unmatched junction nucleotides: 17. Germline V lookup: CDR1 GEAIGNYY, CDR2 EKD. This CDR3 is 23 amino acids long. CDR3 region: CACDPTPSTGGYGGSWDTRQMFF. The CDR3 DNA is TGTGCCTGTGACCCCACCCCCTCTACTGGGGGATACGGAGGTTCCTGGGACACCCGACAGATGTTTTTC.